This T cell receptor beta chain was identified in a study of CD4+ T cells in melanoma. Study-level findings and limits: Reportedly, melanoma neoantigen-specific CD4+ T cells showed varied differentiation states.

In the case of this clone: As yet, its antigen is unknown.

Sequencing used immunoSEQ multiplex PCR; TCRdb keeps in-frame clones, though not all of them. Here the sample spans over 5,500 clones, roughly 51% being singletons. Trimming shortened V by 6 bases and J by 11 bases, and 22 bases separated the two germline ends. The germline V gene has CDR1 SEHNR and CDR2 FQNEAQ (reference sequence). This CDR3 has 14 residues. The source is a human donor with melanoma. The chain joins TRBV7-9 to TRBJ2-5; no clear D. Sequencing used cells from a culture (not recorded whether cultured in vitro). In DNA form, the CDR3 reads TGTGCCAGCAGTCCGCGTGGGCAGGTCCCGGCGCAGTACTTC. It encodes CASSPRGQVPAQYF.